This TCR beta chain was identified during a study of neurological immune-mediated disorders. Overall study results and limits: The absence of any CDR3 amino acid sequence shared by expanded clones across subjects suggests that repertoires were private in all groups.

Template-switch 5'RACE cDNA synthesis added a 10-nucleotide unique molecular identifier. From 15-18 subjects, every sequencing run obtained over 190 million TCR-beta sequences. Using its own MiXCR run on the 5' RACE reads, TCRdb lists one record per CDR3 protein. The data contain approximately 100,000 distinct CDR3 sequences, 10% to 13% of them seen just once; the ten biggest clones take up about 3%. The V end lost 7 bases, the J end lost 1 base, and 10 bases lay between the germline ends. The CDR3 spans 13 residues. Per germline, CDR1 WSHSY and CDR2 SAAADI. Time point of the sample: longitudinal time-point 3. The unsorted libraries were made from 2 million PBMCs kept at -80 C. Worth noting for this clonotype: Its cognate antigen is unknown.

The TCR comes from a female donor with HTLV-1-associated myelopathy (HAM/TSP). The sequencing sample was made of PBMCs. The chain has TRBV10-2 and TRBJ2-5; D is possibly TRBD1 (5 bases). The CDR3 nucleotides are TGCGCCAGCACCAGGGTGGCCCAAGAGACCCAGTACTTC. Protein sequence: CASTRVAQETQYF.